This TCR beta chain was recovered during a study of blood T cell repertoires in COVID-19. Background on the study: Samples came from the United States, Italy and Spain, spanning acute and convalescent COVID-19.

This CDR3 has 14 amino acids. CDR1 and CDR2 (germline): SGDLS, YYNGEE. V was trimmed by 5 bases and J by 3 bases, leaving 13 bases between them. Clones were sequenced by immunoSEQ multiplex PCR, and TCRdb holds only the in-frame ones, with some missing. This table has approximately 140,000 clones, approximately 86% appearing once. Each participant's cohort was designated according to participant-reported clinical history. This clone was detected only once. J is TRBJ2-3 and V is TRBV9, with D possibly being TRBD2 (6 bases). This sequence originates from a woman in her forties or fifties who had recovered from COVID-19. The sample consisted of PBMCs or T cells enriched from blood (not recorded which). CDR3 sequence: CASSGLPLTDTQYF. The CDR3 DNA reads as TGTGCCAGCAGTGGACTACCGTTGACAGATACGCAGTATTTT. The full variable domain, with the rest looked up from reference TRBV9 and TRBJ2-3, is DSGVTQTPKHLITATGQRVTLRCSPRSGDLSVYWYQQSLDQGLQFLIQYYNGEERAKGNILERFSAQQFPDLHSELNLSSLELGDSALYFCASSGLPLTDTQYFGPGTRLTVL.